The 23 T cell receptor beta chains given below trace back to one sample, sequenced in a study of blood T cell repertoires in COVID-19. Sequencing used immunoSEQ multiplex PCR; TCRdb keeps in-frame clones, though not all of them. The sample has under 350,000 clones, around 85% seen once. The specimen was PBMCs or T cells enriched from blood (not recorded which). The receptors here all came from a woman in her forties with acute COVID-19.

The V gene is TRBV7-8, the J gene TRBJ1-2, with no clear D. Germline V CDR1 and CDR2: SGHVS, FQNEAQ. Trimming removed 5 bases at V and 4 bases at J, with 14 bases between. This CDR3 contains 14 residues. The CDR3 is CASSPGGEGYGYTF. CDR3 nucleotide sequence: TGTGCCAGCAGCCCCGGCGGGGAGGGCTATGGCTACACCTTC.

This chain joins TRBV19 and TRBJ1-5, with a weak D call TRBD1 (6 bases). The CDR3 consists of 15 residues. V was cut by 5 bases and J by 1 base, with 12 bases left in between. Looked up from germline, CDR1 is LNHDA and CDR2 is SQIVND (reference sequence). CDR3 nucleotide sequence: TGTGCCAGTAGTCCGAGACAGGCAAGCAATCAGCCCCAGCATTTT. As protein: CASSPRQASNQPQHF.

The genes are TRBV19 and TRBJ1-2; D remains unclear. This CDR3 is 13 amino acids long. Trimming left V 3 bases short and J 4 bases short, with 9 bases between. The germline V gene encodes CDR1 LNHDA and CDR2 SQIVND (reference sequence). This CDR3 is CASSMDGSYGYTF. In nucleotides, the CDR3 is TGTGCCAGTAGTATGGACGGGAGCTATGGCTACACCTTC.

The chain joins TRBV27 to TRBJ2-4, with TRBD1 identical over 8 bases. The CDR3 has 16 residues. CDR1 and CDR2 (germline): MNHEY, SMNVEV (reference sequence). J gave up 0 bases and V 0 bases, and 1 base lay outside the gene matches. The CDR3 protein is CASSLSRGLAKNIQYF. The CDR3 region has the DNA TGTGCCAGCAGTTTATCCAGGGGGCTAGCCAAAAACATTCAGTACTTC.

The chain combines TRBV14 with TRBJ2-2, with D possibly matching TRBD2 (6 bases). Germline V gene data show CDR1 as SGHDN and CDR2 as FVKESK. V shed 5 bases and J shed 6 bases, with 22 bases lying between them. The CDR3 runs to 17 residues. The CDR3 DNA reads as TGTGCCAGCAGCGAAGGTCAGGGCTCTGGAGGGGCCGGGGAGCTGTTTTTT. Translating it yields CASSEGQGSGGAGELFF.

This sequence joins TRBV9 and TRBJ2-7; 7 bases fit TRBD1. This CDR3 has 15 residues. Germline V gene data show CDR1 as SGDLS and CDR2 as YYNGEE. The V and J ends lost 0 bases and 5 bases, in that order; junction bases with no gene match: 8. The CDR3 sequence: CASSVATRGTDEQYF. The CDR3 bases are TGTGCCAGCAGCGTAGCTACTAGAGGGACAGACGAGCAGTACTTC. Complete variable domain (other parts from reference TRBV9 and TRBJ2-7): DSGVTQTPKHLITATGQRVTLRCSPRSGDLSVYWYQQSLDQGLQFLIQYYNGEERAKGNILERFSAQQFPDLHSELNLSSLELGDSALYFCASSVATRGTDEQYFGPGTRLTVT.

V usage is TRBV12-3 or TRBV12-4 and J usage is TRBJ2-7, with D perhaps TRBD2 (6 bases). The germline V and J ends were trimmed by 3 bases and 5 bases, with 8 bases remaining between them. CDR3 length equals 12 residues. The CDR3 nucleotides are TGTGCCAGCAGTTTCGGAGGGGACGAGCAGTACTTC. Translating it yields CASSFGGDEQYF.

This chain uses TRBV12-3 or TRBV12-4 with TRBJ2-1, with 7 nucleotides matching TRBD2. The CDR3 runs to 13 residues. V gave up 6 bases and J gave up 9 bases; unmatched junction bases: 8. CDR3 in DNA: TGTGCCAGCAGCCTGGGAGGGCGTGGTGAGCAGTTCTTC. As protein: CASSLGGRGEQFF.

J is TRBJ2-7 and V is TRBV19, with TRBD2 matching 16 bases. The CDR3 is 15 residues long. The germline V gene has CDR1 LNHDA and CDR2 SQIVND (reference sequence). Trimming cost V 6 bases and J 1 base; bases outside gene matches: 0. The CDR3 region has the DNA TGTGCCAGTAGGGGACTAGCGGGAGGGTCCTACGAGCAGTACTTC. Translation: CASRGLAGGSYEQYF.

The CDR3 nucleotides read TGTGCCACCGCGAGGGGAGCGGGGGGGACCAGGGATACGCAGTATTTT. The encoded protein is CATARGAGGTRDTQYF. The chain has TRBV2 and TRBJ2-3, with 10 bases identical to TRBD2. V shed 10 bases, J shed 6 bases, and the junction held 16 bases outside the gene matches. The CDR3 has 16 residues. In germline, CDR1 is SNHLY, CDR2 FYNNEI. The whole variable domain, remainder taken from reference TRBV2 and TRBJ2-3, is EPEVTQTPSHQVTQMGQEVILRCVPISNHLYFYWYRQILGQKVEFLVSFYNNEISEKSEIFDDQFSVERPDGSNFTLKIRSTKLEDSAMYFCATARGAGGTRDTQYFGPGTRLTVL.

The chain has TRBV19 and TRBJ2-5; D is ambiguous. CDR1 and CDR2 (germline): LNHDA, SQIVND (reference sequence). The CDR3 runs 12 residues. CDR3 loop: CGKYMKEETQYF. The CDR3 region has the DNA TGTGGAAAATACATGAAAGAAGAGACCCAGTACTTC. Based on the CDR3 plus reference TRBV19 and TRBJ2-5, the full variable domain is DGGITQSPKYLFRKEGQNVTLSCEQNLNHDAMYWYRQDPGQGLRLIYYSQIVNDFQKGDIAEGYSVSREKKESFPLTVTSAQKNPTAFYLCGKYMKEETQYFGPGTRLLVL.

The genes are TRBV28 and TRBJ1-2, with 7 nucleotides matching TRBD1. Germline V gives CDR1 MDHEN, CDR2 SYDVKM. The CDR3 runs to 16 residues. The junction had 12 bases not matched to a gene; V was cut back by 7 bases and J by 1 base. CDR3 sequence reads: CASKPGQIPYNYGYTF. CDR3 nucleotide sequence: TGTGCCAGCAAACCGGGACAGATACCTTATAACTATGGCTACACCTTC.

V is TRBV10-3 and J is TRBJ1-1, with 9 positions matching TRBD1. The CDR3 length is 15 residues. Germline V CDR1 and CDR2: ENHRY, SYGVKD. J was trimmed by 6 bases and V by 6 bases; bases with no gene match: 11. The CDR3 region has the DNA TGTGCCATCAGCGAGGGACAGGGCAGAACTGCTGAAGCTTTCTTT. Translating gives CAISEGQGRTAEAFF.

The chain employs TRBV28 and TRBJ1-1; D is uncertain. There are 14 residues in the CDR3. Trimming left V 7 bases short and J 3 bases short, with 15 bases between. Per the germline V gene, CDR1 is MDHEN and CDR2 is SYDVKM. CDR3 nucleotide sequence: TGTGCCAGCATGCGGCTTGGAGCGCACACTGAAGCTTTCTTT. This sequence encodes CASMRLGAHTEAFF.

The chain joins TRBV28 to TRBJ1-3; 7 bases agree with TRBD1. The CDR3 consists of 16 residues. V trimming: 5 bases; J trimming: 4 bases; junction bases outside the gene matches: 11. Germline CDR1 reads MDHEN; CDR2 reads SYDVKM. In DNA form, the CDR3 reads TGTGCCAGCAGTCTAACCCCGACAGGGTTGGGAAACACCATATATTTT. Translating it yields CASSLTPTGLGNTIYF.

This clone came up once. The rearrangement uses TRBV6-6 and TRBJ2-1, with 11 bases aligning to TRBD2. With 2 bases clipped from V and 4 bases from J, the junction kept 4 bases outside the gene matches. The CDR3 loop spans 16 amino acids. CDR1 and CDR2 from the germline V gene are MNHNY and SVGAGI (reference sequence). CDR3 in amino acids: CASSYPSSGGYNEQFF. CDR3 coding DNA: TGTGCCAGCAGTTACCCATCTAGCGGGGGGTACAATGAGCAGTTCTTC.

The chain carries TRBV28 and TRBJ1-5; 7 bases fit TRBD1. With V trimmed by 3 bases and J by 4 bases, 6 bases remained unmatched. Germline V gene sequence: CDR1 MDHEN, CDR2 SYDVKM. This CDR3 has 15 amino acids. The DNA of the CDR3 is TGTGCCAGCAGTTTGTTCTCAGGGGGGAATCAGCCCCAGCATTTT. Translated, it gives CASSLFSGGNQPQHF.

This chain uses TRBV2 with TRBJ1-4, with D unresolved. The CDR3 runs to 15 residues. The germline V gene has CDR1 SNHLY and CDR2 FYNNEI. Trimming cost V 4 bases and J 10 bases, with 19 bases left between them. The CDR3 nucleotides read TGTGCCAGCAGTGGAGGCCGGCCCGGTGAGAGAAAACTGTTTTTT. It specifies CASSGGRPGERKLFF.

This chain connects TRBV10-3 to TRBJ1-2; TRBD1 is a possible D gene (5 bases). Germline V CDR1 and CDR2: ENHRY, SYGVKD. The CDR3 extends over 15 amino acids. The V gene lost 5 bases and the J gene lost 2 bases, with 15 bases spanning the gap. The chain's CDR3 is CAISSTGLGNYGYTF. CDR3 nucleotide sequence: TGTGCCATCAGTTCAACAGGATTAGGGAACTATGGCTACACCTTC.

The rearrangement links TRBV5-1 to TRBJ1-5; tentatively, D is TRBD1 (6 bases). The length of the CDR3 is 15 residues. Trimming pared 4 bases from V and 2 bases from J, leaving 13 bases between. Germline V gives CDR1 SGHRS, CDR2 YFSETQ. CDR3 bases: TGCGCCAGCAGCCGATCAGGGGACGGCAATCAGCCCCAGCATTTT. Its translation: CASSRSGDGNQPQHF.

This clone was seen a few times. The CDR3 bases are TGTGCCATCAGACCGGGACAGATCACTGGAAACACCATATATTTT. It encodes CAIRPGQITGNTIYF. This chain connects TRBV10-3 to TRBJ1-3, with 7 positions matching TRBD1. V trimming: 6 bases; J trimming: 2 bases; junction bases outside the gene matches: 7. The CDR3 is made up of 15 amino acids. Germline-derived CDR1 and CDR2 are ENHRY and SYGVKD.

The gene calls are TRBV4-3 and TRBJ2-3, with D perhaps TRBD1 (8 bases). In germline, CDR1 is LGHNA, CDR2 YSLEER. The CDR3 is 19 residues long. The ends were cut back, 4 bases at V and 2 bases at J, with 25 bases in the middle. The CDR3 here is CASSRGQGQGGGYTDTQYF. CDR3 DNA: TGCGCCAGCAGCCGAGGACAGGGACAAGGGGGGGGATACACAGATACGCAGTATTTT.

The chain uses TRBV7-2 and TRBJ1-3; 7 nucleotides agree with TRBD1. Germline loops: CDR1 SGHTA, CDR2 FQGNSA. The trim removed 2 bases at V and 4 bases at J, leaving 2 bases unmatched. This CDR3 region has 14 residues. The CDR3 loop is CASSLRGQGNTIYF. The DNA of the CDR3 is TGTGCCAGCAGCTTAAGGGGGCAAGGAAACACCATATATTTT. The complete variable domain, with remaining parts taken from reference TRBV7-2 and TRBJ1-3, reads GAGVSQSPSNKVTEKGKDVELRCDPISGHTALYWYRQSLGQGLEFLIYFQGNSAPDKSGLPSDRFSAERTGGSVSTLTIQRTQQEDSAVYLCASSLRGQGNTIYFGEGSWLTVV.